This T cell receptor beta chain originates from a study of OX40 agonist ivuxolimab in advanced cancers. Study-level background: Ivuxolimab was administered intravenously to patients at 0.01 to 10 mg/kg every 2 weeks.

Sequenced by immunoSEQ multiplex PCR; TCRdb stores in-frame clones only, minus some. The sample carries approximately 50,000 clones, around 88% recorded once. Deletions cut 4 bases from V and 1 base from J, with 7 bases between. The CDR3 is 13 residues long. Germline V gene lookup returns CDR1 SGHVS and CDR2 FNYEAQ. The source is an adult with an advanced solid tumor such as melanoma, head and neck, liver or kidney cancer. Sequencing was performed on CD4+ or CD8+ T cells sorted from blood, taken in a trial of the OX40 agonist ivuxolimab. The chain recombines TRBV7-6 with TRBJ1-1; no clear D. The CDR3 DNA reads TGTGCCAGCAGCTCGGACGGGAACACTGAAGCTTTCTTT. Amino acids: CASSSDGNTEAFF. The full variable domain, its missing parts supplied by reference TRBV7-6 and TRBJ1-1, is GAGVSQSPRYKVTKRGQDVALRCDPISGHVSLYWYRQALGQGPEFLTYFNYEAQQDKSGLPNDRFSAERPEGSISTLTIQRTEQRDSAMYRCASSSDGNTEAFFGQGTRLTVV.